This is a list of T cell receptor beta chains from one sample in a study of regulatory T cells in long-lasting Graves disease. TCRdb ran MiXCR on the multiplex PCR reads and lists one entry per CDR3 protein. The sample shows about 310,000 distinct CDR3 sequences, 20% to 25% of them seen only once. Sequenced material: peripheral blood mononuclear cells (PBMCs), taken when the disease was refractory, from a patient treated with antithyroid drugs. Receptors originate from a female donor with Graves disease. CDR3s include the opening cysteine and the closing phenylalanine or tryptophan. A D gene is named only where the DNA matches it firmly. Only part of the rows carry a size: once, few, many, or a class if the clone is expanded.

DNA	CDR3	D	length	V	J	size
TGTGCCAGCAGCCAAGATCTTTTGAAACCCTATGGCTACACCTTC	CASSQDLLKPYGYTF	-	15	TRBV14	TRBJ1-2	-
TGTGCCATTCTAGACAGAAGGAATCAGCCCCAGCATTTT	CAILDRRNQPQHF	-	13	TRBV25-1	TRBJ1-5	many
TGTGCCAGCGGGGACAGGGGGCTTACCGGGGAGCTGTTTTTT	CASGDRGLTGELFF	TRBD1	14	TRBV7-9	TRBJ2-2	-
TGTGCCAGCAGCCTACTCCGGGACACCGGGGAGCTGTTTTTT	CASSLLRDTGELFF	-	14	TRBV7-2	TRBJ2-2	-
TGTGCCAGCGCATCATCTGGACCGAGCCAAGAGACCCAGTACTTC	CASASSGPSQETQYF	-	15	TRBV12-3/TRBV12-4	TRBJ2-5	-
TGCAGTGCTGACTCGACTAGCGGACAAGAGACCCAGTACTTC	CSADSTSGQETQYF	TRBD2	14	TRBV20-1	TRBJ2-5	many
TGTGCCAGCAGCTTAGGGGGGGAAATACCGACGAACATTCAGTACTTC	CASSLGGEIPTNIQYF	-	16	TRBV7-9	TRBJ2-4	many
TGCAGTGCTAGAGAACCGGGGCTGGTCTATGGCTACACCTTC	CSAREPGLVYGYTF	-	14	TRBV20-1	TRBJ1-2	few
TGTGCCAGCAGAGCAAGGATCCGCTCAGGGTCGGATGGCTACACCTTC	CASRARIRSGSDGYTF	-	16	TRBV6-1	TRBJ1-2	many
TGTGCCAGCAGCCTCTCAGCGGGAGGGTCCCACGAGCAGTACTTC	CASSLSAGGSHEQYF	TRBD2	15	TRBV9	TRBJ2-7	many
TGTGCCAGCTCAGCGACAGGAACCTTCTACGAGCAGTACTTC	CASSATGTFYEQYF	-	14	TRBV18	TRBJ2-7	many
TGTGCCAGCAGCCAAGATTATTGGCAGGGGGAGACTGAAGCTTTCTTT	CASSQDYWQGETEAFF	TRBD1	16	TRBV4-2	TRBJ1-1	-
TGTGCCAGCAGCCAAGATTCAGGACTAGCGGGAACCCGTCTCAATGAGCAGTTCTTC	CASSQDSGLAGTRLNEQFF	TRBD2	19	TRBV3-1	TRBJ2-1	-
TGTGCCAGCAGCCAAGAGGACAGGGGGCGCCATTTGGAAGGAAACACCATATATTTT	CASSQEDRGRHLEGNTIYF	TRBD1	19	TRBV3-1	TRBJ1-3	few
TGCGCCAGCAGCCAGAACCGTGACGAGCAGTACTTC	CASSQNRDEQYF	-	12	TRBV4-1	TRBJ2-7	few
TGTGCCAGCAGGAAGTGGGAGACCCAGTACTTC	CASRKWETQYF	-	11	TRBV28	TRBJ2-5	many
TGCAGTGCTAGAGTTGGCTCCGGTCAAGATACGCAGTATTTT	CSARVGSGQDTQYF	-	14	TRBV20-1	TRBJ2-3	-
TGCAGTGCTAGAGATAATGGTAGCGGGAGGGATTTGCAGTATTTT	CSARDNGSGRDLQYF	TRBD2	15	TRBV20-1	TRBJ2-3	few
TGTGCCAGCAGTTTATGGGGGGGTTTGGAGCTGTCTTTT	CASSLWGGLELSF	TRBD2	13	TRBV27	TRBJ2-2	-
TGTGCCAGCAGCTTCGGACCGAACAATGAGCAGTTCTTC	CASSFGPNNEQFF	-	13	TRBV5-5	TRBJ2-1	few
TGTGCCTGGAGTGCGGACCCCCCGGGTCAGCCCCAGCATTTT	CAWSADPPGQPQHF	-	14	TRBV30	TRBJ1-5	-
TGCGCCAGCAGCCAAGATCGAACAGGGGTGAACACTGAAGCTTTCTTT	CASSQDRTGVNTEAFF	TRBD1	16	TRBV4-3	TRBJ1-1	-
TGTGCCAGCAGTTCCGGACTAGCGGGAGACCTATACGAGCAGTACTTC	CASSSGLAGDLYEQYF	TRBD2	16	TRBV12-3/TRBV12-4	TRBJ2-7	many
TGTGCCAGCAGTTCAGGGTTTCTGAGCTCTGGAAACACCATATATTTT	CASSSGFLSSGNTIYF	-	16	TRBV28	TRBJ1-3	-
TGTGCCAGCAGAGTAGGCGGCTCCCAAGAGACCCAGTACTTC	CASRVGGSQETQYF	-	14	TRBV27	TRBJ2-5	many
TGTGCCAGCAGTCTATGGGGGGGAATCGCTGAAGCTTTCTTT	CASSLWGGIAEAFF	-	14	TRBV28	TRBJ1-1	many
TGTGCCAGCAGCTTAGGGGTCAGGGGGGCGACTGAAGCTTTCTTT	CASSLGVRGATEAFF	TRBD1	15	TRBV7-2	TRBJ1-1	-
TGTGCCAGCAATAATCCGGGCCCGCGGTCGCCCCTCCACTTT	CASNNPGPRSPLHF	-	14	TRBV6-1	TRBJ1-6	-
TGTGCCAGCAGGGGATTCTCCTACAATGAGCAGTTCTTC	CASRGFSYNEQFF	-	13	TRBV28	TRBJ2-1	many
TGTGCCAGCAGTCGGGACGACGACTCCTACGAGCAGTACTTC	CASSRDDDSYEQYF	-	14	TRBV12-3/TRBV12-4	TRBJ2-7	many
TGTGCCATCAGTGAGTCAGGGGACAGGGGCGCCCAGCCCCAGCATTTT	CAISESGDRGAQPQHF	TRBD1	16	TRBV10-3	TRBJ1-5	-
TGTGCCAGCAGCCCCCGACTGGCCGCGGGAGAGCAGTACTTC	CASSPRLAAGEQYF	-	14	TRBV14	TRBJ2-7	many
TGTGCCAGCAGCCAAGACGGGACAAATGAAAAACTGTTTTTT	CASSQDGTNEKLFF	-	14	TRBV3-1	TRBJ1-4	few
TGTGCCAGCAAGACACAGCCAAACACTGAAGCTTTCTTT	CASKTQPNTEAFF	-	13	TRBV7-3	TRBJ1-1	many
TGTGCCAGCAGCCAAGGAGCTAGCGGGGGAATTCAGTACTTC	CASSQGASGGIQYF	TRBD2	14	TRBV3-1	TRBJ2-4	-
TGCGCCAGCAGCTGGATTGGAGGTTGGGGGGAGACCCAGTACTTC	CASSWIGGWGETQYF	-	15	TRBV5-1	TRBJ2-5	once
TGTGCCTCTAGACCGGGTGAAAAACTGTTTTTT	CASRPGEKLFF	-	11	TRBV30	TRBJ1-4	many
TGTGCCAGCAGTTACGTGAACACTGAAGCTTTCTTT	CASSYVNTEAFF	-	12	TRBV7-9	TRBJ1-1	many
TGTGCCAGCAGTGAAACCGGTGAGACCCAGTACTTC	CASSETGETQYF	-	12	TRBV2	TRBJ2-5	many
TGTGCCAGCAGCTTTTTCGGGGTTTCCAAAAACATTCAGTACTTC	CASSFFGVSKNIQYF	-	15	TRBV5-8	TRBJ2-4	-
TGCAGCGTTGAGGGCGGCGGGGAATACAACAATGAGCAGTTCTTC	CSVEGGGEYNNEQFF	-	15	TRBV29-1	TRBJ2-1	once
TGCAGTGCCTCAGGGGGCGCAGCAACTAATGAAAAACTGTTTTTT	CSASGGAATNEKLFF	TRBD1	15	TRBV20-1	TRBJ1-4	few
TGTGCCAGCAGTCTCCGTAGGCCTTCTGGAGAAAAACTGTTTTTT	CASSLRRPSGEKLFF	-	15	TRBV28	TRBJ1-4	many
TGTGCCACCAGCAGAGATGGACAGGGTGGGGAAAAACTGTTTTTT	CATSRDGQGGEKLFF	TRBD1	15	TRBV15	TRBJ1-4	many
TGCGCCAGCAGCGCCAGACAGGGGGCGTCAGGGGAGCTGTTTTTT	CASSARQGASGELFF	TRBD1	15	TRBV5-1	TRBJ2-2	few
TGTGCCAGCAGTTCTAGTACCGGGGAGCTGTTTTTT	CASSSSTGELFF	-	12	TRBV28	TRBJ2-2	many
TGTGCCAGCAGTTACAGGGGCGGGGTGGAGACCCAGTACTTC	CASSYRGGVETQYF	-	14	TRBV6-5	TRBJ2-5	few
TGTGCCAGCAGCTTACGACGGGCCTCTGGGGCCAACGTCCTGACTTTC	CASSLRRASGANVLTF	-	16	TRBV7-9	TRBJ2-6	-
TGCAGTGCCCCAGGGAGAGGCAAAAACATTCAGTACTTC	CSAPGRGKNIQYF	-	13	TRBV20-1	TRBJ2-4	-
TGTGCCAGCAGTTTTTGGGGGGGAGAGACCCAGTACTTC	CASSFWGGETQYF	TRBD2	13	TRBV12-3/TRBV12-4	TRBJ2-5	many
TGCGCCAGCAGCTTGGACGGGAGGGCCTCCGGGGAGCTGTTTTTT	CASSLDGRASGELFF	TRBD2	15	TRBV5-1	TRBJ2-2	-
TGCGCCAGCATCGTTACTAACAAGCGGGAGGCCTACGAGCAGTACTTC	CASIVTNKREAYEQYF	TRBD2	16	TRBV4-3	TRBJ2-7	few
TGTGCCAGCGGACAGAAGACAACTAATGAAAAACTGTTTTTT	CASGQKTTNEKLFF	-	14	TRBV6-1	TRBJ1-4	few
TGTGCCAGTAAAACCGGGACTGGCCTCTACGAGCAGTACTTC	CASKTGTGLYEQYF	-	14	TRBV28	TRBJ2-7	-
TGTGCCGGATGGACTAGCGCCTACGAGCAGTACTTC	CAGWTSAYEQYF	TRBD2	12	TRBV30	TRBJ2-7	few
TGTGCCACCTCGACCTTCGCCGTACCCCCACACTCTGGAAACACCATATATTTT	CATSTFAVPPHSGNTIYF	-	18	TRBV7-9	TRBJ1-3	few